The table lists the clone carrying this T cell receptor (beta chain) with many counts. Its matching antigen is unknown. The data derive from a study of early T cells in non-severe SARS-CoV-2 infection. Study background: Unsorted whole blood bulk RNA was sequenced, with unpaired chains. Overall study findings and caveats: Private and CD4 specificities were missed by VDJdb matching, skewed to anti-spike CD8.

Unique molecular identifiers (one per individual cDNA molecule) were attached. One entry per CDR3 protein, called by TCRdb with MiXCR from the 5' RACE reads. The sample holds some 66,000 distinct CDR3 sequences; about 13% are singletons and the top ten take roughly 8.3%. This CDR3 spans 13 amino acids. Germline V gene sequence: CDR1 MNHEY, CDR2 SMNVEV (reference sequence). V shed 2 bases and J 6 bases; nucleotides not matched to a gene: 0. Sequencing was carried out using whole blood. This sequence was found in an adult who was a healthcare worker with PCR-confirmed SARS-CoV-2 infection or an uninfected control (not recorded which). The gene calls are TRBV27 and TRBJ2-2; 7 bases align to TRBD2. This CDR3 reads CASSLAGAGELFF. The CDR3 DNA sequence: TGTGCCAGCAGTTTAGCGGGAGCCGGGGAGCTGTTTTTT.